The 7 T cell receptor beta chains presented below share a single source sample, sequenced in a study of blood T cells in healthy people across ages. The second PCR ran about 7 to 12 cycles with a sample-barcoded 5' primer and J-beta primers. TCRdb passed the 5' RACE reads through MiXCR, listing each CDR3 protein once. The sample shows 550,000 to 750,000 distinct CDR3 sequences, 20% to 25% of them seen only once. Sample: blood. All receptors come from a man aged 70-80 years in good health.

This clonotype was counted between two and nine times. The chain recombines TRBV20-1 with TRBJ2-1; TRBD2 agrees at 12 bases. The CDR3 sequence is 15 residues long. Unmatched junction bases numbered 10, after V lost 5 bases and J lost 8 bases. CDR1 DFQATT and CDR2 SNEGSKA come from the germline V gene (reference sequence). CDR3 DNA: TGCAGTGCTCGACTAGCGGGAGTGGTCTTGGATGAGCAGTTCTTC. The encoded protein is CSARLAGVVLDEQFF.

This chain joins TRBV4-3 and TRBJ2-7, with 7 bases matching TRBD1. Germline V gene sequence: CDR1 LGHNA, CDR2 YSLEER. The V and J ends lost 0 bases and 6 bases, in that order; junction bases with no gene match: 8. The CDR3 has 15 residues. CDR3 nucleotides: TGCGCCAGCAGCCAAGATTCACAGGGGCGGGTCGAGCAGTACTTC. This translates into CASSQDSQGRVEQYF.

J is TRBJ2-5 and V is TRBV5-1; D is unresolved. CDR3 length: 14 amino acids. V was trimmed by 2 bases and J by 3 bases, leaving 11 bases between them. Germline V gene data show CDR1 as SGHRS and CDR2 as YFSETQ. DNA of the CDR3: TGCGCCAGCAGCTTCCCGGGCCCGGAAGAGACCCAGTACTTC. This codes for CASSFPGPEETQYF.

For the CDR3, the DNA is TGTGCCAGCAGTTACTCGAGTAACGTGAGGGACGAGCAGTACTTC. As protein: CASSYSSNVRDEQYF. V gene TRBV6-5 combines with J gene TRBJ2-5, with D tentatively TRBD2 (5 bases). The DNA end lines up better with TRBJ2-7; the J call may be wrong. Per the germline V gene, CDR1 is MNHEY and CDR2 is SVGAGI. The length of the CDR3 is 15 residues.

This clonotype was seen more than once but under ten times. The V and J genes are TRBV11-2 and TRBJ2-5; D might be TRBD1 (6 bases). Per germline, CDR1 SGHAT and CDR2 FQNNGV. Trimming shortened V by 4 bases and J by 7 bases, and 13 bases separated the two germline ends. There are 13 residues in the CDR3. The CDR3 bases are TGTGCCAGCAGCTACCAGAGAGGGGGGACCCAGTACTTC. This sequence encodes CASSYQRGGTQYF.

The chain has TRBV29-1 and TRBJ2-3; TRBD2 matches at 10 bases. Germline V CDR1 and CDR2: SQVTM, ANQGSEA. CDR3 length equals 16 residues. The chain's CDR3 is CTPEGRAGGYTDTQYF. The CDR3 DNA reads as TGCACCCCCGAGGGGAGAGCGGGAGGGTACACAGATACGCAGTATTTT.

This clonotype was counted a few times. This chain uses TRBV9 with TRBJ2-5; 13 bases line up with TRBD2. Trimming removed 0 bases from V and 1 base from J; junction bases left unmatched: 9. Germline V gives CDR1 SGDLS, CDR2 YYNGEE. This CDR3 comprises 19 residues. The CDR3 is CASSVGGLAGVVGQETQYF. DNA for the CDR3: TGTGCCAGCAGCGTAGGTGGACTAGCGGGAGTTGTAGGCCAAGAGACCCAGTACTTC.